This T cell receptor (beta chain) was sequenced during a study of CD8+ T cells in alopecia areata. Reverse transcribed after extraction, RNA yielded cDNA as the sequencing template. The protocol was immunoSEQ multiplex PCR, while the TCRdb copy is restricted to in-frame clones and leaves out a portion. Among more than 200,000 clones listed, over 60% were seen once. This clone came up a few times. As for treatment: oral pan-JAK inhibitor, 5-10 mg twice daily. This TCR was recovered from a human donor with alopecia areata. This sample comprised CD4+ T cells sorted from blood, obtained at week 44, from a patient treated with tofacitinib.

The CDR3 protein is CASSLDSRLGVRGNQPQHF. CDR3 bases: TGTGCCAGCAGCTTAGACAGTCGGCTTGGGGTTCGAGGCAATCAGCCCCAGCATTTT. The chain employs TRBV7-8 and TRBJ1-5; the D is unclear. Looked up from germline, CDR1 is SGHVS and CDR2 is FQNEAQ. Trimming took 1 base from V and 2 from J, leaving 21 bases between them. This CDR3 region has 19 residues.